This is a list of T cell receptor beta chains from one sample in a study of cytomegalovirus exposure and HLA in healthy donors. Sequencing used immunoSEQ multiplex PCR; TCRdb keeps in-frame clones, though not all of them. The data show around 99,000 clones, around 73% seen once. Sequencing was performed on PBMCs. The receptors stem from a man in his forties or fifties in good health and CMV-seronegative. Each CDR3 is given with its conserved first and last residue. Clone size appears in some rows only: once, few, many, or a class for an expanded clone.

cdr3_aa	v_call	cdr3_length	j_call	clone_size
CASSVGGQGVYEQYF	TRBV9	15	TRBJ2-7	NA
CAISVLAGGNYEQYF	TRBV10-3	15	TRBJ2-7	NA
CASSKGGGAYNEQFF	TRBV5-4	15	TRBJ2-1	NA
CASSSGTSGSRSTDTQYF	TRBV27	18	TRBJ2-3	NA
CASSLRGGISTDTQYF	TRBV9	16	TRBJ2-3	NA
CASSLGTSGVGTDTQYF	TRBV5-1	17	TRBJ2-3	few
CASSPPDREGEKLFF	TRBV5-1	15	TRBJ1-4	NA
CASSEGLRVWQETQYF	TRBV7-2	16	TRBJ2-5	NA
CASSARTGGNYGYTF	TRBV25-1	15	TRBJ1-2	NA
CATSPGANYGYTF	TRBV15	13	TRBJ1-2	NA
CASSAHGTGVSETQYF	TRBV9	16	TRBJ2-5	once
CASTDGFEQFF	TRBV27	11	TRBJ2-1	NA
CASSRAGIQSYEQYF	TRBV6-5	15	TRBJ2-7	NA
CASSDRGHTEAFF	TRBV6-1	13	TRBJ1-1	medium-sized
CASSVGMAGADEQFF	TRBV9	15	TRBJ2-1	NA
CASTNHNERFF	TRBV6-5	11	TRBJ2-1	NA
CASSTPGGELFF	TRBV2	12	TRBJ2-2	once
CASSSDKSGGRETQYF	TRBV5-4	16	TRBJ2-5	NA
CASSFQDRSRPYEQYF	TRBV5-1	16	TRBJ2-7	NA
CASSLASANTGELFF	TRBV28	15	TRBJ2-2	NA
CSVEDRGLHEQYF	TRBV29-1	13	TRBJ2-7	NA
CASSPTGGYGYTF	TRBV6-5	13	TRBJ1-2	few
CASSIGTSGTYNEQFF	TRBV5-1	16	TRBJ2-1	NA
CASKLGGIQETQYF	TRBV5-1	14	TRBJ2-5	NA
CASSFGLALGEQFF	TRBV5-1	14	TRBJ2-1	NA
CASSSPGTSGDSYEQYF	TRBV13	17	TRBJ2-7	few
CASSAQGGTVNEKLFF	TRBV25-1	16	TRBJ1-4	NA
CASSLDRTGVTEAFF	TRBV5-1	15	TRBJ1-1	NA
CASSVTDRDTEAFF	TRBV2	14	TRBJ1-1	few
CASSISGRSSYNEQFF	TRBV19	16	TRBJ2-1	NA
CASSLGQGLGEQYF	TRBV18	14	TRBJ2-7	NA
CASSLVRGQNTGELFF	TRBV28	16	TRBJ2-2	NA
CASSRTVKGNYGYTF	TRBV9	15	TRBJ1-2	NA
CASSEGREWLAGGASPLHF	TRBV6-1	19	TRBJ1-6	NA
CASSIIGTGSRSNQPQHF	TRBV19	18	TRBJ1-5	NA
CASIRQGGTGELFF	TRBV7-9	14	TRBJ2-2	NA